This T cell receptor (beta chain) appears in the sequencing data of a study of molecular identifiers for immune sequencing clone quantification. One entry per CDR3 protein, called by TCRdb with MiXCR from the PCR reads. The data show fewer than 70,000 distinct CDR3 sequences, 15% to 20% seen once. General study points: Spiked-in Jurkat TCR RNA corresponding to one cell was reported as detectable against 1 million or so naive cells.

This clonotype was counted between two and nine times. Its target is unknown. CDR1 and CDR2 (germline): LGHDT, YNNKEL (reference sequence). This CDR3 spans 18 amino acids. With 4 bases clipped from V and 3 bases from J, the junction kept 13 bases outside the gene matches. This clonotype was obtained from a human donor in good health. Some libraries in this study had Jurkat cell RNA spiked in. Sequencing used naive CD8+ T cells from blood, with Jurkat cell RNA spiked in. Subset noted: FACS-sorted CD8+CD4-CCR7+CD45RA+ naive T cells. The V and J genes are TRBV3-1 and TRBJ2-7; TRBD2 aligns across 12 bases. The CDR3 reads CASSPHLETSGSFYEQYF. The CDR3, as DNA: TGTGCCAGCAGCCCTCACCTCGAGACTAGCGGGAGTTTCTACGAGCAGTACTTC.